This T cell receptor (beta chain) emerged from a study of cytomegalovirus exposure and HLA in healthy donors. Study-wide results and limits: An analysis that was carried out later associated 17,000 or so TCR beta sequences with HLA alleles at 0.05 false discovery rate. Common viral pathogens seemed to be connected with several of the most significant clusters, according to a later analysis.

Germline V lookup: CDR1 SGHDN, CDR2 FVKESK. CDR3 size: 14 residues. V lost 5 bases and J lost 4, with 15 bases in between. A remark on this clone: Its cognate antigen is unknown.

PCR used 60 Vbeta primers and 13 Jbeta primers. The data were produced by immunoSEQ multiplex PCR, yet TCRdb's version contains in-frame clones alone and is incomplete. This table has 99,000 or so clones, about 83% appearing once. The sequenced sample was PBMCs. The clonotype comes from a man between 18 and 29 years old in good health and CMV-seronegative. This chain connects TRBV14 to TRBJ2-7; a possible D gene is TRBD1 (6 bases). CDR3 coding DNA: TGTGCCAGCAGCACTTGGGCAGGGGAATACGAGCAGTACTTC. It translates to CASSTWAGEYEQYF.